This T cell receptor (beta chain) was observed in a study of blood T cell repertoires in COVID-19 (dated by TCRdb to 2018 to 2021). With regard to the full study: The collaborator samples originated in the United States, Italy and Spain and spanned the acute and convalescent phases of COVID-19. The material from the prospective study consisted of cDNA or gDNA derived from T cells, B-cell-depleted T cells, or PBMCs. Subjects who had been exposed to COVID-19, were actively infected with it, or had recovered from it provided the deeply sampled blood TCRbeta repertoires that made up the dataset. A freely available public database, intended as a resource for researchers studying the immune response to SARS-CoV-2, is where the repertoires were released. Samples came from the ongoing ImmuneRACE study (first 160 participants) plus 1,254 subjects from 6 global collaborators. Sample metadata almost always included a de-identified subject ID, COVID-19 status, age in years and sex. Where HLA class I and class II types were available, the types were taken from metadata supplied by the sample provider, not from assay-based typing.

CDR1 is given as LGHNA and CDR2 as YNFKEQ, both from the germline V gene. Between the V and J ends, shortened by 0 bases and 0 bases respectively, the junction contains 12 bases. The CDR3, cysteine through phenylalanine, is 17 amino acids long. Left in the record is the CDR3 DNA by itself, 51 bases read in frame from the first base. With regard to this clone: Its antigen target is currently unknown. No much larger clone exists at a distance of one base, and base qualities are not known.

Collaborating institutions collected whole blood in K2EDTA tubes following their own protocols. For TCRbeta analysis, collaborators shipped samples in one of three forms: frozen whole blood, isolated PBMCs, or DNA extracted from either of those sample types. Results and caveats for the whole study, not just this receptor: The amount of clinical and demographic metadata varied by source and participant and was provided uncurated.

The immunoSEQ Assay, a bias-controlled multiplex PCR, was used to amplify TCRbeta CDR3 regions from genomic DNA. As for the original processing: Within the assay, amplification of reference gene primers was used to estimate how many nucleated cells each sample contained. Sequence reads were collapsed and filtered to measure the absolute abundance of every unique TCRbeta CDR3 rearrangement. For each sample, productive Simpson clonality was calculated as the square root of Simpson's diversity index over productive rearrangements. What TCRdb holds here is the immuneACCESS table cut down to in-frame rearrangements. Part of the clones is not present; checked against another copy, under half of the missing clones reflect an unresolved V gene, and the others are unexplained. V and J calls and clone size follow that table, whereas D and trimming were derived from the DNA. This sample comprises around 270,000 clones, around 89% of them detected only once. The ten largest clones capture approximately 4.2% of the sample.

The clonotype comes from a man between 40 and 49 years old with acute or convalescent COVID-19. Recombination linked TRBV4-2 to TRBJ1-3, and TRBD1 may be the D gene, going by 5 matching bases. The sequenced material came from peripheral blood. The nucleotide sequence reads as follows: TGTGCCAGCAGCCAAGATTTACGGGGGGACTCTGGAAACACCATATATTTT. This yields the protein CASSQDLRGDSGNTIYF.